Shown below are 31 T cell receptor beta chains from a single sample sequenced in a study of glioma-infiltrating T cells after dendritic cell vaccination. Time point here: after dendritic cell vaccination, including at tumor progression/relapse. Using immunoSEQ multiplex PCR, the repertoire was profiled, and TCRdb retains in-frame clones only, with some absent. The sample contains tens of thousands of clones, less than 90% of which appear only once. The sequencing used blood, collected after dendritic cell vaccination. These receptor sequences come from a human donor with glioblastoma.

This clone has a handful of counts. DNA of the CDR3: TGTGCCAGCAGCCCGCGGACTAGCGACGGGGAGCTGTTTTTT. This gives the protein CASSPRTSDGELFF. V gene TRBV7-9 combines with J gene TRBJ2-2, with TRBD2 identical over 9 bases. The CDR3 is 14 residues long. V shed 5 bases, J shed 7 bases, and the junction held 5 bases outside the gene matches. The V gene's germline CDR1 is SEHNR and CDR2 FQNEAQ (reference sequence).

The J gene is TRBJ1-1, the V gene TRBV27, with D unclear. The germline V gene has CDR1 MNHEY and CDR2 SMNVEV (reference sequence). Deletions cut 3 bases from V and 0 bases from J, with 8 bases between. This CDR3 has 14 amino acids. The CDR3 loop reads CASSFGYMNTEAFF. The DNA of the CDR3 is TGTGCCAGCAGTTTCGGGTACATGAACACTGAAGCTTTCTTT.

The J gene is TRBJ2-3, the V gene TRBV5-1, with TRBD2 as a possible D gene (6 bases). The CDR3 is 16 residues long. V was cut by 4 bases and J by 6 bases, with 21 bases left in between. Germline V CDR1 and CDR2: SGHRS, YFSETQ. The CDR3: CASSPPTGGRGDTQYF. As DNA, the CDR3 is TGCGCCAGCAGCCCCCCCACGGGCGGACGGGGGGATACGCAGTATTTT.

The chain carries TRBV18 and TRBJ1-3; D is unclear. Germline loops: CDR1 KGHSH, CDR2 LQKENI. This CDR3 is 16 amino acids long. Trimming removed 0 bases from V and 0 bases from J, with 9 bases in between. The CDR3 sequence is CASSPPGRPSGNTIYF. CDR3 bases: TGTGCCAGCTCACCACCTGGCAGGCCCTCTGGAAACACCATATATTTT.

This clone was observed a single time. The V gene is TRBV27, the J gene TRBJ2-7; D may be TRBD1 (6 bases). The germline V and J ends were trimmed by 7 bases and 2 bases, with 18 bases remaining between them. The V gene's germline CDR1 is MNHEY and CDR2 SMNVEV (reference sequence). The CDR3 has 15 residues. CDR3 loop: CASTGLRGLTYEQYF. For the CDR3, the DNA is TGTGCCAGCACCGGCCTCAGGGGCCTTACCTACGAGCAGTACTTC.

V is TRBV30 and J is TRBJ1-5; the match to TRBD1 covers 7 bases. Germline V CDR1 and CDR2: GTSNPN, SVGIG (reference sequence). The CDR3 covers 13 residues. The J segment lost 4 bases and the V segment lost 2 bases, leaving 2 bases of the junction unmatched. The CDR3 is CAWSRQGNQPQHF. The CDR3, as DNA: TGTGCCTGGAGTAGACAGGGAAATCAGCCCCAGCATTTT.

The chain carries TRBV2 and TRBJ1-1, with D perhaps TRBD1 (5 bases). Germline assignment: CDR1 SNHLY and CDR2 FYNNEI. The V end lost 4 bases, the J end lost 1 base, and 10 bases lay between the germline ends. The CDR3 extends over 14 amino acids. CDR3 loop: CASSVQAPNTEAFF. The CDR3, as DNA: TGTGCCAGCAGTGTACAGGCCCCGAACACTGAAGCTTTCTTT.

CDR3 in amino acids: CASRGGTGNYEQYF. The CDR3 DNA reads as TGTGCCAGCAGAGGGGGGACAGGTAACTACGAGCAGTACTTC. V usage is TRBV2 and J usage is TRBJ2-7; TRBD1 matches 8 bases. The CDR3 extends over 14 amino acids. V trimming: 6 bases; J trimming: 3 bases; junction bases outside the gene matches: 7. Germline V CDR1 and CDR2: SNHLY, FYNNEI.

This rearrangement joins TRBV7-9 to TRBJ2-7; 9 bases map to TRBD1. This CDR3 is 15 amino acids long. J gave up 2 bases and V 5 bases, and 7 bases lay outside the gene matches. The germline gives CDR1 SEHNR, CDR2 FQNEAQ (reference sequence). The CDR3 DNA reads TGTGCCAGCAGCCTCGGACAGGGGCTTGCCTACGAGCAGTACTTC. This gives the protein CASSLGQGLAYEQYF.

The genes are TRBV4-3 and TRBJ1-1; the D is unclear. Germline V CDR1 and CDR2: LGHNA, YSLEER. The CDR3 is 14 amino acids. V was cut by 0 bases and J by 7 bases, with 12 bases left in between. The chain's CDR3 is CASSQDLSTNEAFF. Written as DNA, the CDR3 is TGCGCCAGCAGCCAAGATCTATCCACGAATGAAGCTTTCTTT.

CDR3 protein: CATSRVSGGAGEQYF. CDR3 coding DNA: TGTGCCACCAGCAGAGTTAGCGGGGGGGCGGGGGAGCAGTACTTC. The rearrangement uses TRBV15 and TRBJ2-7, with 11 bases fitting TRBD2. The CDR3 length is 15 residues. J lost 7 bases, V lost 1 base, and 6 bases had no gene match. CDR1 and CDR2 from the germline V gene are LNHNV and YYDKDF (reference sequence).

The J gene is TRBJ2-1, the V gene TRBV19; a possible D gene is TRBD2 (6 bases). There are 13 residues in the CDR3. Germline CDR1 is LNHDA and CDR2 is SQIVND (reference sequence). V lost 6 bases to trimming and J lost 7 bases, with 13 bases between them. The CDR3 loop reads CASSLGGRNEQFF. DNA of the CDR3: TGTGCCAGTAGCCTTGGGGGGAGAAATGAGCAGTTCTTC.

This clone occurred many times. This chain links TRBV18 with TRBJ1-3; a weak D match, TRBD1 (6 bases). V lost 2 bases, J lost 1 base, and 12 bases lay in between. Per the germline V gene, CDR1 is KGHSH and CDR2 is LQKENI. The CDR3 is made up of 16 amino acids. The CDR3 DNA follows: TGTGCCAGCTCACCATTTGGCAGGGGATCTGGAAACACCATATATTTT. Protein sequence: CASSPFGRGSGNTIYF.

CDR3 sequence reads: CASSPRVGTEAFF. The CDR3, as DNA: TGTGCCAGCAGCCCCCGGGTTGGCACTGAAGCTTTCTTT. The V gene is TRBV5-4, the J gene TRBJ1-1; D not certain. V was trimmed by 4 bases and J by 4 bases, leaving 11 bases between them. The CDR3 length is 13 residues. CDR1 and CDR2 from the germline V gene are SGHNT and YYREEE (reference sequence).

CDR3 DNA sequence: TGCGCCAGCAGCTTGGAAGGTCAGGCTGAAGCTTTCTTT. This encodes CASSLEGQAEAFF. The rearrangement joins TRBV5-1 to TRBJ1-1; no firm D call. V lost 0 bases and J lost 6, with 9 bases in between. CDR3 length equals 13 residues. CDR1 and CDR2 (germline): SGHRS, YFSETQ.

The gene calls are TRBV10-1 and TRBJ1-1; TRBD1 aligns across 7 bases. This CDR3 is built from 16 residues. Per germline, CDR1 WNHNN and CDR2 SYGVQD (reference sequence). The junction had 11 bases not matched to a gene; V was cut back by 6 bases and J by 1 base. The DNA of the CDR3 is TGCGCCAGCAGACGAAGGACAGGAGATACGAACACTGAAGCTTTCTTT. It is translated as CASRRRTGDTNTEAFF.

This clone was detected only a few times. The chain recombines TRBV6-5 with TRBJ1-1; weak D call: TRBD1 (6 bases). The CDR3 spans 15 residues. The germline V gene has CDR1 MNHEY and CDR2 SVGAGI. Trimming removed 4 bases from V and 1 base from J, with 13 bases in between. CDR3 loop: CASSFGQIKNTEAFF. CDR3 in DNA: TGTGCCAGCAGTTTTGGACAGATAAAGAACACTGAAGCTTTCTTT.

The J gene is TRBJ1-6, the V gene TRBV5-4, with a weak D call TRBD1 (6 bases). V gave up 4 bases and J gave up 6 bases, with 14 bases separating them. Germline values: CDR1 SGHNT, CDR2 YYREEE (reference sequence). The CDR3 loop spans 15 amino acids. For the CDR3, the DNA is TGTGCCAGCAGCACCAACCGGGACATTAATTCACCCCTCCACTTT. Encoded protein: CASSTNRDINSPLHF.

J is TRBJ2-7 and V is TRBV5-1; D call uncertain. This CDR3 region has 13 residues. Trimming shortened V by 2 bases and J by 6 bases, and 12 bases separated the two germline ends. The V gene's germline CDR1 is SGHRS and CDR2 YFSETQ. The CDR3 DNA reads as TGCGCCAGCAGCTTAAGCTACAGCACCGAGCAGTACTTC. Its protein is CASSLSYSTEQYF. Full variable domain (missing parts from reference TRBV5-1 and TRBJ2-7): KAGVTQTPRYLIKTRGQQVTLSCSPISGHRSVSWYQQTPGQGLQFLFEYFSETQRNKGNFPGRFSGRQFSNSRSEMNVSTLELGDSALYLCASSLSYSTEQYFGPGTRLTVT.

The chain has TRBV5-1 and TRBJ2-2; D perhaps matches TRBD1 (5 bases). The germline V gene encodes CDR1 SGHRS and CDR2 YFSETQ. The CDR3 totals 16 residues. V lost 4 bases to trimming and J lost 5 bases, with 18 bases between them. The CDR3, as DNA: TGCGCCAGCAGCGATAAATCAGGGTTAGGAACCGGGGAGCTGTTTTTT. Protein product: CASSDKSGLGTGELFF.

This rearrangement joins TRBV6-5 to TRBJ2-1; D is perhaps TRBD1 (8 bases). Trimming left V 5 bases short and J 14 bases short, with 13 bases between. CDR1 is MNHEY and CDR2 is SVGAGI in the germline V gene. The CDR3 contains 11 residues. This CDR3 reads CASSKQGGEFF. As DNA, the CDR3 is TGTGCCAGCAGTAAACAGGGGGGGGAGTTCTTC.

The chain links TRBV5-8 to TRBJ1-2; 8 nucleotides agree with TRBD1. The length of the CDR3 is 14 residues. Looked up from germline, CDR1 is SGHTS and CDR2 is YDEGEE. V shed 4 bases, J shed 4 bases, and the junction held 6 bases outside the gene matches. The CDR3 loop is CASSGRTGSYGYTF. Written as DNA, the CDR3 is TGTGCCAGCAGCGGAAGGACAGGGAGCTATGGCTACACCTTC.

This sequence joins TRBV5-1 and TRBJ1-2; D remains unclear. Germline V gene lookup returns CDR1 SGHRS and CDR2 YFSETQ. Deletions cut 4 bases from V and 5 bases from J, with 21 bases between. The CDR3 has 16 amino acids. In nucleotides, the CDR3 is TGCGCCAGCAGCCCGGGAGGTGGAGTCAGCACATATGGCTACACCTTC. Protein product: CASSPGGGVSTYGYTF.

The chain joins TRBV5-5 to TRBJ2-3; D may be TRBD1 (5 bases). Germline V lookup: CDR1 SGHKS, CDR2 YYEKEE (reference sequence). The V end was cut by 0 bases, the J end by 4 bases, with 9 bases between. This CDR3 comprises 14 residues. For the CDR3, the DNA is TGTGCCAGCAGCTTGGCAGGGAACCCAGATACGCAGTATTTT. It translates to CASSLAGNPDTQYF.

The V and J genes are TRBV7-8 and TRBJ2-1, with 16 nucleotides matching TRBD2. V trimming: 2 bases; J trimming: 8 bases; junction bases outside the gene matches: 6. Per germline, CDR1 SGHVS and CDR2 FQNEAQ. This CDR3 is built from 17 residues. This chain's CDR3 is CASSLTGTSGGVYEQFF. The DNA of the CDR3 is TGTGCCAGCAGCTTAACGGGGACTAGCGGGGGGGTTTATGAGCAGTTCTTC.

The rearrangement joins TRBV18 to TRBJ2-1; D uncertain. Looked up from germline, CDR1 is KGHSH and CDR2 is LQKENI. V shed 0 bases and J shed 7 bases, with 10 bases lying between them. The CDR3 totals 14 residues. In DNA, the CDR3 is TGTGCCAGCTCACCACCGGTCCACTATAATGAGCAGTTCTTC. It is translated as CASSPPVHYNEQFF.

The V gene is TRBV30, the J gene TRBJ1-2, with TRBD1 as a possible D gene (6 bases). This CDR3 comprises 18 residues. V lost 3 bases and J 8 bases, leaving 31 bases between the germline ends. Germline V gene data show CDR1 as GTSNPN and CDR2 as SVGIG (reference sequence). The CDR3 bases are TGTGCCTGGAGAGCCTTCTCTTCAGGGACAATTTTATCGGGGGGCTACACCTTC. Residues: CAWRAFSSGTILSGGYTF.

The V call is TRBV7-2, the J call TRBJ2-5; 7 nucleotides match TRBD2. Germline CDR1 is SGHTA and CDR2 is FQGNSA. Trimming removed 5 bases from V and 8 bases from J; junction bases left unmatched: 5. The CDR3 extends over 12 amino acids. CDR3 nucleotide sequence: TGTGCCAGCAGCGGCGGGGGAGGCACCCAGTACTTC. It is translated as CASSGGGGTQYF.

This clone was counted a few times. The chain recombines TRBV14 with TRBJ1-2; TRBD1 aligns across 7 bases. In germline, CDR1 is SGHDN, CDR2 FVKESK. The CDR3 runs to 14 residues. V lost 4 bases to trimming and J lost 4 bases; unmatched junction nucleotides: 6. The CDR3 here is CASSPGQNLYGYTF. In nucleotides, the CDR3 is TGTGCCAGCAGCCCGGGACAGAACCTCTATGGCTACACCTTC.

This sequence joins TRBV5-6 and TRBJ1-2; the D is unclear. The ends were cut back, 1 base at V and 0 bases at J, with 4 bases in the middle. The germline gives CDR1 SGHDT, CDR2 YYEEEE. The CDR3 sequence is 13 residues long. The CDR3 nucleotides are TGTGCCAGCAGCTTGCCCGCTAACTATGGCTACACCTTC. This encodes CASSLPANYGYTF.

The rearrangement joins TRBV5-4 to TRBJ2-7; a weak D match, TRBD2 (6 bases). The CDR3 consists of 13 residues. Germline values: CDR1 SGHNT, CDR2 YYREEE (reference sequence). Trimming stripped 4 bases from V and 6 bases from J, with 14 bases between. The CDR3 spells CASSPTSSSEQYF. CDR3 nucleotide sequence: TGTGCCAGCAGCCCAACTAGCTCATCCGAGCAGTACTTC.